The clone carrying this TCR beta chain was counted many times. The data were obtained in a study of T-cell reconstitution after alpha-beta-depleted transplantation in children. During its preparation, the TCRbeta library received unique molecular identifiers. Each CDR3 protein is one row after TCRdb ran MiXCR on the PCR reads. The sample includes about 230,000 distinct CDR3 sequences, approximately 12% of them seen just once. The length of the CDR3 is 17 residues. Losses at the gene ends were 5 bases for V and 5 bases for J; bases not matched to a gene: 14. In germline, CDR1 is LNHNV, CDR2 YYDKDF (reference sequence).

The V gene is TRBV15, the J gene TRBJ1-5; TRBD1 agrees at 8 bases. Specimen: PBMCs from the stem cell graft donor, collected from the stem cell graft. This sequence originates from a human donor who donated a stem cell graft to a child with acute lymphoblastic leukemia. The CDR3 spells CATSAPGQGVVDQPQHF. The DNA of the CDR3 is TGTGCCACCAGCGCACCCGGACAGGGAGTGGTCGATCAGCCCCAGCATTTT.